The 14 T cell receptor beta chains below were found in one sample sequenced in a study of regulatory T cells in long-lasting Graves disease (dated by TCRdb to 2020 to 2023). Libraries were prepared through multiplex PCR. These reads were obtained on an Illumina HiSeq 4000. To build TCR beta libraries, CDR3 regions were amplified by Arm-PCR using iRepertoire HTBI primers. Starting from the raw public reads, TCRdb applied fastp trimming at Q25, assembled clones with MiXCR and retained in-frame beta chains. Each CDR3 protein appears once, grouped with its most common genes and DNA. This sample gives approximately 350,000 distinct CDR3 sequences in total; roughly 20% of them show up just once. Jointly, the top ten make up around 30% of the sample. The time point label corresponds to: persistent/refractory GD, antithyroid drugs over 5 years with positive TRAb. RNA was extracted from PBMCs in TRIzol for both TCR sequencing and RNA sequencing.

This specimen consisted of peripheral blood mononuclear cells (PBMCs), obtained when the disease was refractory, from a patient treated with antithyroid drugs. The receptor set was obtained from a woman between 40 and 55 years old with Graves disease. Donor details come from another sample of the same person, matched by shared clones.

A remark on this clonotype: The DNA is left out, because the CDR3 cannot be placed on it with certainty; the CDR3 is given as TCRdb lists it. This rearrangement joins TRBV19 to TRBJ2-7; TRBD2, the table's D call, lacks a check against the DNA. Germline CDR1 is LNHDA and CDR2 is SQIVND (reference sequence). Termini included, the CDR3 measures 17 amino acids. The chain's CDR3 is CASTLPVLRDFRGEQYF.

This clonotype was counted at least ten times. One end of the junction does not line up with germline, which may come from a read error. The chain links TRBV6-2 or TRBV6-3 to TRBJ1-4; D is ambiguous. CDR3 length: 15 amino acids. Germline loops: CDR1 MNHEY, CDR2 SVGEGT. Here the CDR3 reads CASRYLGTTTEKLFF. Written as DNA, the CDR3 is TGTGCCAGCAGGTACTTGGGCACCACAACGGAAAAACTGTTTTTT.

The table lists this clonotype with a few counts. This chain uses TRBV28 with TRBJ1-5; unclear D gene. Germline V CDR1 and CDR2: MDHEN, SYDVKM. CDR3 size: 14 residues. With 3 bases removed from V and 5 bases from J, the gap between germline ends came to 11 bases. The CDR3 loop reads CASSFPRRDQPQHF. CDR3 DNA sequence: TGTGCCAGCAGTTTCCCCAGGAGGGATCAGCCCCAGCATTTT.

This clonotype showed up many times. The CDR3 region is CASTDRRGRYTGELFF. The CDR3 region has the DNA TGTGCCAGCACCGACCGTCGGGGGCGGTACACCGGGGAGCTGTTTTTT. The chain joins TRBV12-3 or TRBV12-4 to TRBJ2-2; D is perhaps TRBD1 or TRBD2 (6 bases each). The CDR3 is 16 residues long. With 7 bases removed from V and 3 bases from J, the gap between germline ends came to 18 bases.

The V gene is TRBV20-1, the J gene TRBJ1-1, with no clear D. Germline-derived CDR1 and CDR2 are DFQATT and SNEGSKA (reference sequence). This CDR3 has 13 residues. V was pared by 6 bases and J by 1 base, with 12 bases between. The CDR3 is CSAGPLKNTEAFF. In DNA form, the CDR3 reads TGCAGTGCGGGCCCATTAAAGAACACTGAAGCTTTCTTT.

The chain has TRBV6-2 or TRBV6-3 and TRBJ2-2; D is undetermined. The germline CDR1 and CDR2 sequences are MNHEY and SVGEGT. V shed 8 bases and J shed 0 bases, with 10 bases lying between them. The CDR3 sequence is 14 residues long. This CDR3 is CASLADANTGELFF. The DNA for the CDR3 is TGTGCCAGCCTGGCCGACGCGAACACCGGGGAGCTGTTTTTT.

The V and J genes are TRBV19 and TRBJ1-1, with a weak D call TRBD1 (5 bases). The CDR3 is 13 amino acids. CDR1 LNHDA and CDR2 SQIVND come from the germline V gene (reference sequence). V lost 6 bases and J 4 bases, leaving 12 bases between the germline ends. CDR3 sequence: CASSVGAFTEAFF. CDR3 nucleotides: TGTGCCAGTAGCGTAGGGGCATTCACTGAAGCTTTCTTT. Full variable domain (remainder filled in from reference TRBV19 and TRBJ1-1): DGGITQSPKYLFRKEGQNVTLSCEQNLNHDAMYWYRQDPGQGLRLIYYSQIVNDFQKGDIAEGYSVSREKKESFPLTVTSAQKNPTAFYLCASSVGAFTEAFFGQGTRLTVV.

This chain's CDR3 is CSADDGNEQYF. The CDR3, as DNA: TGCAGCGCGGACGATGGGAACGAGCAGTACTTC. The J gene is TRBJ2-7, the V gene TRBV29-1; D call uncertain. The CDR3 covers 11 residues. CDR1 is SQVTM and CDR2 is ANQGSEA in the germline V gene. Trimming took 7 bases from V and 5 from J, leaving 12 bases between them.

In this sample, this clonotype turned up many times. This sequence joins TRBV7-3 and TRBJ2-7, with 10 bases lining up with TRBD1. V trimming: 5 bases; J trimming: 5 bases; junction bases outside the gene matches: 9. The CDR3 contains 15 residues. Looked up from germline, CDR1 is SGHTA and CDR2 is FQGTGA. CDR3 bases: TGTGCCAGCAGCAAAACGGGACAGGGGAGCCACGAGCAGTACTTC. Translation: CASSKTGQGSHEQYF. Filled out from reference TRBV7-3 and TRBJ2-7, the complete variable domain reads GAGVSQTPSNKVTEKGKYVELRCDPISGHTALYWYRQSLGQGPEFLIYFQGTGAADDSGLPNDRFFAVRPEGSVSTLKIQRTERGDSAVYLCASSKTGQGSHEQYFGPGTRLTVT.

This clonotype has at least ten counts. The chain joins TRBV2 to TRBJ1-3, with D maybe TRBD1 (6 bases). Germline loops: CDR1 SNHLY, CDR2 FYNNEI. Trimming stripped 2 bases from V and 4 bases from J, with 12 bases between. The CDR3 is 15 residues long. The DNA of the CDR3 is TGTGCCAGCAGTGAATTTCAGGGGACGGGAAACACCATATATTTT. The encoded protein is CASSEFQGTGNTIYF.

This clonotype was seen ten or more times. V and J are TRBV28 and TRBJ1-6; 7 nucleotides match TRBD1. With 5 bases clipped from V and 4 bases from J, the junction kept 5 bases outside the gene matches. The CDR3 extends over 15 amino acids. Germline V gene sequence: CDR1 MDHEN, CDR2 SYDVKM. This chain's CDR3 is CASSARQGYNSPLHF. The CDR3 DNA is TGTGCCAGCAGTGCCAGACAGGGATATAATTCACCCCTCCACTTT.

This clonotype came up many times. The gene calls are TRBV11-2 and TRBJ2-7, with D possibly matching TRBD1 (5 bases). V was clipped by 5 bases and J by 2 bases, with 19 bases between them. CDR1 is SGHAT, CDR2 FQNNGV, per germline. There are 16 residues in the CDR3. The CDR3 spells CASSDPLGRETYEQYF. Written as DNA, the CDR3 is TGTGCCAGCAGCGACCCTCTGGGGCGAGAAACCTACGAGCAGTACTTC.

This clonotype was seen repeatedly, ten times or more. The V and J genes are TRBV28 and TRBJ2-2; D uncertain. The length of the CDR3 is 12 residues. The germline V and J ends were trimmed by 2 bases and 7 bases, with 5 bases remaining between them. From germline, CDR1 is MDHEN and CDR2 SYDVKM. The CDR3 coding sequence is TGTGCCAGCAGTTTAAGGCACGGGGAGCTGTTTTTT. The encoded protein is CASSLRHGELFF.

This clonotype was observed a handful of times. The CDR3 is CASSLAHGSGANVLTF. For the CDR3, the DNA is TGTGCCAGCAGTTTAGCGCATGGCTCTGGGGCCAACGTCCTGACTTTC. The gene calls are TRBV12-3 or TRBV12-4 and TRBJ2-6, with D unresolved. Between the trimmed V and J ends, which lost 0 bases and 0 bases, there was a span of 6 bases. CDR3 length: 16 amino acids.